This note documents a single TCR beta chain sequence. What it recognizes is unknown. These data are taken from a study of cytomegalovirus exposure and HLA in healthy donors. General study points: With later analysis, a missense DCLRE1C variant became linked to TCR beta V- and J-gene trimming. The authors listed 150 to 200 TCR beta chains as cytomegalovirus-associated.

PCR employed 60 Vbeta and 13 Jbeta primers. Some clones are missing from TCRdb's copy, which holds only in-frame ones; the method was immunoSEQ multiplex PCR. The sample holds more than 100,000 clones, roughly 79% seen once. This CDR3 spans 16 amino acids. The V and J ends lost 2 bases and 4 bases respectively, with 17 bases between them. Germline V lookup: CDR1 SGHVS, CDR2 FNYEAQ. These donors, healthy bone marrow donors, were studied. Input material: PBMCs. The receptor comes from a woman aged 40 to 49 in good health and CMV-seronegative. The gene calls are TRBV7-6 and TRBJ2-5; possible D gene TRBD1, 5 bases. The CDR3 DNA is TGTGCCAGCAGCTTATCCGCAAACAGGCTGAGAGAGACCCAGTACTTC. Its protein is CASSLSANRLRETQYF.